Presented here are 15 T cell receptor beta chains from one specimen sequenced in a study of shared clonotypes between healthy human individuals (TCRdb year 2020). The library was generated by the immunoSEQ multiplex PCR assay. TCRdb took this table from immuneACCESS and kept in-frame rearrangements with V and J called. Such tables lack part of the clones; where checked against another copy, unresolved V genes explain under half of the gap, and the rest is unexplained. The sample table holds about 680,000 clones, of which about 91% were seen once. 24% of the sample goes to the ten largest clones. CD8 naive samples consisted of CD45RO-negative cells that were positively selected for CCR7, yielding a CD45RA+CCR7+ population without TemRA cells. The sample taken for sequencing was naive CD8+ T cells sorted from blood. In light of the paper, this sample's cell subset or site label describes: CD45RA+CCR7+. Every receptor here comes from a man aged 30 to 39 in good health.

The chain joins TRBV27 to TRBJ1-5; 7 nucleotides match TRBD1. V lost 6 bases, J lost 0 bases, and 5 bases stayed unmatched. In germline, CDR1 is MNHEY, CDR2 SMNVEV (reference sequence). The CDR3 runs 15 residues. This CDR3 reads CASREGTVSNQPQHF. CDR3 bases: TGTGCCAGCAGGGAAGGGACAGTTAGCAATCAGCCCCAGCATTTT.

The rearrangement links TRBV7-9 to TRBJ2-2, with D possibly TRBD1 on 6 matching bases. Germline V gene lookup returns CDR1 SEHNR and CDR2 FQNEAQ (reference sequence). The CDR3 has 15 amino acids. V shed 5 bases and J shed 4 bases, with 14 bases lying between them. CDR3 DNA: TGTGCCAGCAGCCAACCCGACAGGCCCACCGGGGAGCTGTTTTTT. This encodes CASSQPDRPTGELFF.

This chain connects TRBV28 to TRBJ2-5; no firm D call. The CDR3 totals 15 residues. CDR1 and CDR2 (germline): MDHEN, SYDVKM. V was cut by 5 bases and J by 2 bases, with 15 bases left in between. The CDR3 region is CASSPSAIRQETQYF. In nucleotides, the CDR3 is TGTGCCAGCAGTCCCTCCGCCATAAGACAAGAGACCCAGTACTTC.

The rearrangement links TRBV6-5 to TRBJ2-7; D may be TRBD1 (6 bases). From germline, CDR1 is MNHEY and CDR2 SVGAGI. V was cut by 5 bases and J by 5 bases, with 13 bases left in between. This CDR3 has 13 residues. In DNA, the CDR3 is TGTGCCAGCAGTCTACAGGGCGGAAACGAGCAGTACTTC. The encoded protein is CASSLQGGNEQYF.

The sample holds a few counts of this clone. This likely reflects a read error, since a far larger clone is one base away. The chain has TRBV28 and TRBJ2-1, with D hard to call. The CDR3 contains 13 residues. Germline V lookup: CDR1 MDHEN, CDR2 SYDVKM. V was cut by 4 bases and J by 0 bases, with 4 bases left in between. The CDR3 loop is CASSSGSYNEQFF. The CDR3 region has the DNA TGTGCCAGCAGTTCGGGCTCCTACAATGAGCAGTTCTTC.

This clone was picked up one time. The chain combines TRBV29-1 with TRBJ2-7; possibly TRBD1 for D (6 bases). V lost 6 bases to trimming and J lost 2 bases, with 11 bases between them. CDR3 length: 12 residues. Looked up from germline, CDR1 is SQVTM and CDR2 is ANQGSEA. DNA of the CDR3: TGCAGCGTCGCGGACAGCGCCTACGAGCAGTACTTC. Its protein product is CSVADSAYEQYF.

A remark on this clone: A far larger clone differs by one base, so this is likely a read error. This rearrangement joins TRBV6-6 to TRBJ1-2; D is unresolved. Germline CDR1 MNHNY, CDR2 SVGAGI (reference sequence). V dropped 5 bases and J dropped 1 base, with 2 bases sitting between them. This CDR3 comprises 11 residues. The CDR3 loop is CASSNNYGYTF. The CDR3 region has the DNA TGTGCCAGCAGTAATAACTATGGCTACACCTTC.

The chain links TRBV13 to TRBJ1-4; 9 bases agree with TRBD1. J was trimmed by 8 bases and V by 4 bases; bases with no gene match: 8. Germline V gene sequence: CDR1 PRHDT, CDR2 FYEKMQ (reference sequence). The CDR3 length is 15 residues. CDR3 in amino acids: CASSSPGQGEEKLFF. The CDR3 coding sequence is TGTGCCAGCAGCTCTCCGGGACAGGGAGAGGAAAAACTGTTTTTT.

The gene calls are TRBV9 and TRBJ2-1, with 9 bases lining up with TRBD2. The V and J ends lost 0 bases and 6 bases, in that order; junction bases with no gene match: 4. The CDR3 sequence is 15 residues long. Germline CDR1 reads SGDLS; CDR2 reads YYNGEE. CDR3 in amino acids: CASSVGGTSPNEQFF. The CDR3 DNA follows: TGTGCCAGCAGCGTAGGCGGGACTAGCCCCAATGAGCAGTTCTTC.

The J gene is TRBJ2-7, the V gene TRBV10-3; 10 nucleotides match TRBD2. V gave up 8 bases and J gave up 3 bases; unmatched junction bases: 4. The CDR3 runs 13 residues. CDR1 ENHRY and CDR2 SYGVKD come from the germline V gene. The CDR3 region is CAIGLAGVYEQYF. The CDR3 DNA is TGTGCCATCGGGCTAGCGGGAGTCTACGAGCAGTACTTC.

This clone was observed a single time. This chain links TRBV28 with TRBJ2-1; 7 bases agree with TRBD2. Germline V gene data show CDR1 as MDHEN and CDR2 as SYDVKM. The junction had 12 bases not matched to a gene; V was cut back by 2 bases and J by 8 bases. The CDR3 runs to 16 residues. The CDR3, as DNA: TGTGCCAGCAGTTTACCTTGGCGGGAGAGGAGGGATGAGCAGTTCTTC. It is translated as CASSLPWRERRDEQFF.

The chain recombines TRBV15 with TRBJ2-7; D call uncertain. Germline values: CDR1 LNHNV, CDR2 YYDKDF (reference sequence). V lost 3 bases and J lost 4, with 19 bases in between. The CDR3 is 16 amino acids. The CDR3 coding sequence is TGTGCCACCAGCAGCCCGGTTTATCGGTTTGGTTACGAGCAGTACTTC. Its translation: CATSSPVYRFGYEQYF.

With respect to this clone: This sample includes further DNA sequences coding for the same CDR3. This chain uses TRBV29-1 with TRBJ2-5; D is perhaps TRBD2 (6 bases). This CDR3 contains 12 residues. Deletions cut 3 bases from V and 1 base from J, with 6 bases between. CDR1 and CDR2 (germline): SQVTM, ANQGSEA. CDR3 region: CSVEGGQETQYF. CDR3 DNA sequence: TGCAGCGTTGAGGGGGGCCAAGAGACCCAGTACTTC.

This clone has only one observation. CDR3 in amino acids: CASGAGLADSSYNEQFF. Written as DNA, the CDR3 is TGTGCCAGCGGGGCGGGACTAGCGGATTCCTCCTACAATGAGCAGTTCTTC. The J gene is TRBJ2-1, the V gene TRBV13; the match to TRBD2 covers 11 bases. The CDR3 spans 17 residues. The junction had 9 bases not matched to a gene; V was cut back by 8 bases and J by 0 bases. Per germline, CDR1 PRHDT and CDR2 FYEKMQ (reference sequence).

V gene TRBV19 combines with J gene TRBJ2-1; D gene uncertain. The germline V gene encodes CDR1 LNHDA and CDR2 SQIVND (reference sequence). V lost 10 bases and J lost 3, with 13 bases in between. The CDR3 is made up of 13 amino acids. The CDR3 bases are TGTGCCACAACAGAACAGAACTACAATGAGCAGTTCTTC. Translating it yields CATTEQNYNEQFF.